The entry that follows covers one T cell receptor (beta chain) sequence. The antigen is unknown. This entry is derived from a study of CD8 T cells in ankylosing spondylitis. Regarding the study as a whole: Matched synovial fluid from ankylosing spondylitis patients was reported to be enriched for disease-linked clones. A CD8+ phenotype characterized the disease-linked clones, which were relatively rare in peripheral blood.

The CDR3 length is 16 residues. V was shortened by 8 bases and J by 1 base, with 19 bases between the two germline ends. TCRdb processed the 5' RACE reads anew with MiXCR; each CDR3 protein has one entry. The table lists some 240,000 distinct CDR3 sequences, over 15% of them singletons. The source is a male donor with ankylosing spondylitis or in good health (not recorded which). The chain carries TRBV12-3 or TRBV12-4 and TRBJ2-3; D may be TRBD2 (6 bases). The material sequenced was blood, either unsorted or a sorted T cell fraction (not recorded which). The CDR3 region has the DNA TGTGCCAGCCGTTCAGCGGGCGTCCTCGGCACAGATACGCAGTATTTT. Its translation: CASRSAGVLGTDTQYF.